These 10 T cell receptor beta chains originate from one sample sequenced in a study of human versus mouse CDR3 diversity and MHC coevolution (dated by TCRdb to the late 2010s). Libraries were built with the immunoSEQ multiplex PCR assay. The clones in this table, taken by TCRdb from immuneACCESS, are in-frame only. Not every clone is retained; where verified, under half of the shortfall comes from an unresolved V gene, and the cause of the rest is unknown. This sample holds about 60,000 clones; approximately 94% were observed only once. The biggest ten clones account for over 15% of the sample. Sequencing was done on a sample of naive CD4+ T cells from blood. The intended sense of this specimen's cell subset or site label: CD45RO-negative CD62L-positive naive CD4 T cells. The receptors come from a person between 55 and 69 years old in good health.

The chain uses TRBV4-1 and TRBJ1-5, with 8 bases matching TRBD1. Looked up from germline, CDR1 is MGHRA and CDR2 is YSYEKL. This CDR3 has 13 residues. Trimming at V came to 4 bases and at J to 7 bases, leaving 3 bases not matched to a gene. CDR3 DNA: TGCGCCAGCAGCCCGACAGGGGAGCAGCCCCAGCATTTT. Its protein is CASSPTGEQPQHF.

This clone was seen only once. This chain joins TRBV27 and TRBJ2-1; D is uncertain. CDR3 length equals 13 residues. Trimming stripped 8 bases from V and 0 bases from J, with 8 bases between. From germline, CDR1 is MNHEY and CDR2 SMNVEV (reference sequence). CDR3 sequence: CASGPSSYNEQFF. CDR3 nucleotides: TGTGCCAGCGGTCCGAGCTCCTACAATGAGCAGTTCTTC.

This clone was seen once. The CDR3, as DNA: TGTGCCAGCAGCCGGAGAAGCGGGGACCTGATGACCGGGGAGCTGTTTTTT. This codes for CASSRRSGDLMTGELFF. The J gene is TRBJ2-2, the V gene TRBV5-4, with 7 bases fitting TRBD2. Looked up from germline, CDR1 is SGHNT and CDR2 is YYREEE (reference sequence). Trimming cost V 4 bases and J 5 bases; bases outside gene matches: 14. This CDR3 spans 17 amino acids.

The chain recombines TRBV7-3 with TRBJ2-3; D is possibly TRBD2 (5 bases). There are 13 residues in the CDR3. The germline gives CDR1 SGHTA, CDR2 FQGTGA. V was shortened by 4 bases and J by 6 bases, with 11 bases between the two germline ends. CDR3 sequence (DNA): TGTGCCAGCAGCTCCGGACTTTATGATACGCAGTATTTT. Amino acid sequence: CASSSGLYDTQYF.

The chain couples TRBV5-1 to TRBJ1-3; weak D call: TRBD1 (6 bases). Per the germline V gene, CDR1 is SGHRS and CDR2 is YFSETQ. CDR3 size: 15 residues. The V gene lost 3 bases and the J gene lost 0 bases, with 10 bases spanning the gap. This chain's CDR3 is CASSSDRSSGNTIYF. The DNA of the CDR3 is TGCGCCAGCAGCTCCGACAGGTCCTCTGGAAACACCATATATTTT.

This chain's CDR3 is CASSVVGTSLQTDTQYF. The CDR3 DNA reads as TGTGCCAGCAGCGTAGTTGGGACTAGCCTTCAGACAGATACGCAGTATTTT. The chain couples TRBV9 to TRBJ2-3; TRBD2 matches at 9 bases. CDR3 length: 17 residues. V was pared by 0 bases and J by 3 bases, with 8 bases of the junction left unmatched. In germline, CDR1 is SGDLS, CDR2 YYNGEE.

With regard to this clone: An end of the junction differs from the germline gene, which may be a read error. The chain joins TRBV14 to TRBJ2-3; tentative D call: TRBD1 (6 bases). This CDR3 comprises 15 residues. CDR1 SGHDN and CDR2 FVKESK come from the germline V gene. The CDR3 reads CASSPRQASTDMQYF. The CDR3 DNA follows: TGTGCCAGCAGCCCAAGACAGGCTAGCACAGATATGCAGTATTTT.

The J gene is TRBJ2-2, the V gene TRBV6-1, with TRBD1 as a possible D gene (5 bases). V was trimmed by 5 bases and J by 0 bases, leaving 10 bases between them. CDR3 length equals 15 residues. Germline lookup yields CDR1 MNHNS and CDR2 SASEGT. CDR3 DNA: TGTGCCAGCAGTAGACAGAGAGCGAACACCGGGGAGCTGTTTTTT. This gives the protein CASSRQRANTGELFF.

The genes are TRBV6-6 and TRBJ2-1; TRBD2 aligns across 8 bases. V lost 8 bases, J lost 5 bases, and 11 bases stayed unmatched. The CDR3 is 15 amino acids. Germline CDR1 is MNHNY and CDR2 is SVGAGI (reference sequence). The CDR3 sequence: CASSPRPAGDNEQFF. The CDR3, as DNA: TGTGCCAGCTCTCCACGACCAGCGGGAGACAATGAGCAGTTCTTC.

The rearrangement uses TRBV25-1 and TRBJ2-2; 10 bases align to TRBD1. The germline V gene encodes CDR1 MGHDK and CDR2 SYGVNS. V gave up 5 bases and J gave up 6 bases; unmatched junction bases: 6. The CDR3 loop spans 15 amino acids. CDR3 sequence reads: CASSPGQGSPGELFF. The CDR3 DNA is TGTGCCAGCAGTCCGGGACAGGGGTCTCCCGGGGAGCTGTTTTTT.